Listed here is a single TCR beta chain. The DNA is left out, because the CDR3 cannot be placed on it with certainty; the CDR3 is given as TCRdb lists it. TCRdb reprocessed the 5' RACE reads with MiXCR, giving one entry per CDR3 protein. The sample has about 280,000 distinct CDR3 sequences; more than 6.5% are singletons. The sample originates from a study of identical twins. The data also belong to a second study, concerning yellow fever vaccine responses in identical twins.

This clonotype originated in a woman in her late teens or twenties in good health. Sequencing was performed on memory (CD45RO+) T cells sorted from blood.

The CDR3 spells CISVSEALRGDRAYEQYV. V gene TRBV7-5 combines with J gene TRBJ2-7; the D segment call TRBD1 is taken from the table without a DNA check. TRBV7-5 is a listed pseudogene. The CDR3 region is 18 residues in length, termini included.